One and the same sample provided the 20 T cell receptor beta chains below, sequenced in a study of blood T cell repertoires in COVID-19. Clones were read by immunoSEQ multiplex PCR, and TCRdb kept only the in-frame ones, dropping some. This table holds 110,000 or so clones, more than 80% found once. Sequencing was done on a sample of peripheral blood. The source of these receptors is a woman aged 55-75 years with COVID-19, enrolled during active disease.

This chain uses TRBV6-5 with TRBJ2-7; D perhaps matches TRBD1 (6 bases). CDR3 length: 14 amino acids. V was clipped by 9 bases and J by 2 bases, with 17 bases between them. From germline, CDR1 is MNHEY and CDR2 SVGAGI. In nucleotides, the CDR3 is TGTGCCAGTGGGGACACCCGAGCTCCCTACGAGCAGTACTTC. This encodes CASGDTRAPYEQYF.

The chain has TRBV19 and TRBJ1-6, with a tentative D call TRBD1 (5 bases). This CDR3 has 14 amino acids. V lost 5 bases and J lost 7, with 12 bases in between. Germline loops: CDR1 LNHDA, CDR2 SQIVND (reference sequence). CDR3 loop: CASSAGLPNSPLHF. CDR3 nucleotides: TGTGCCAGTAGTGCGGGACTGCCCAATTCACCCCTCCACTTT.

The rearrangement links TRBV30 to TRBJ1-2, with unresolved D. With 3 bases removed from V and 5 bases from J, the gap between germline ends came to 10 bases. This CDR3 spans 12 amino acids. Per the germline V gene, CDR1 is GTSNPN and CDR2 is SVGIG (reference sequence). The CDR3 is CAWSSERYGYTF. The CDR3 DNA reads as TGTGCCTGGAGCTCGGAGCGATATGGCTACACCTTC.

The chain joins TRBV10-3 to TRBJ2-1, with TRBD2 identical over 10 bases. Germline V gene data show CDR1 as ENHRY and CDR2 as SYGVKD. V lost 0 bases to trimming and J lost 4 bases; unmatched junction nucleotides: 9. The CDR3 runs to 18 residues. The CDR3 loop is CAISESTLIAGGYNEQFF. In DNA form, the CDR3 reads TGTGCCATCAGTGAGTCGACTCTGATAGCGGGGGGTTACAATGAGCAGTTCTTC.

The chain uses TRBV7-9 and TRBJ2-3, with 7 nucleotides matching TRBD1. With V trimmed by 4 bases and J by 0 bases, 13 bases remained unmatched. Per the germline V gene, CDR1 is SEHNR and CDR2 is FQNEAQ (reference sequence). The CDR3 length is 18 residues. The chain's CDR3 is CASSSPPGTVSSTDTQYF. The CDR3 DNA is TGTGCCAGCAGCTCCCCCCCCGGGACAGTGTCTAGCACAGATACGCAGTATTTT.

The chain couples TRBV10-3 to TRBJ2-7; D unclear. Germline V gives CDR1 ENHRY, CDR2 SYGVKD. V was trimmed by 5 bases and J by 7 bases, leaving 9 bases between them. The CDR3 runs to 11 residues. This CDR3 is CAISPGTEQYF. The CDR3 bases are TGTGCCATCAGTCCCGGTACGGAGCAGTACTTC.

The chain recombines TRBV9 with TRBJ1-1; 7 bases map to TRBD1. The length of the CDR3 is 14 residues. The germline V gene has CDR1 SGDLS and CDR2 YYNGEE. Losses at the gene ends were 3 bases for V and 2 bases for J; bases not matched to a gene: 4. CDR3: CASSGGQTNTEAFF. The CDR3 DNA sequence: TGTGCCAGCAGCGGGGGACAGACTAACACTGAAGCTTTCTTT.

The chain is built from TRBV4-1 and TRBJ1-5; 7 bases fit TRBD1. Germline-derived CDR1 and CDR2 are MGHRA and YSYEKL. This CDR3 region has 16 residues. Trimming took 0 bases from V and 1 from J; bases not matched to a gene: 3. In nucleotides, the CDR3 is TGCGCCAGCAGCCAAGAGGGCAGGGGGAGCAATCAGCCCCAGCATTTT. Its protein is CASSQEGRGSNQPQHF.

This clone was observed a handful of times. The chain joins TRBV9 to TRBJ1-3; the D gene is possibly TRBD1 (5 bases). The CDR3 totals 16 residues. Between the trimmed V and J ends, which lost 0 bases and 0 bases, there was a span of 10 bases. CDR1 and CDR2 from the germline V gene are SGDLS and YYNGEE. The CDR3 protein is CASSVAGGASGNTIYF. In nucleotides, the CDR3 is TGTGCCAGCAGCGTAGCGGGGGGAGCCTCTGGAAACACCATATATTTT.

The count of this clone is one. The chain carries TRBV21-1 and TRBJ1-5; TRBD1 was called by the table and not checked on the DNA. TRBV21-1 is described as a pseudogene. The CDR3 sequence is 18 residues long. This CDR3 is CASSKAKGTGGSNQPQHF. As DNA, the CDR3 is TGTGCCAGCAGCAAAGCGAAAGGTACAGGGGGAAGCAATCAGCCCCAGCATTTT.

The rearrangement uses TRBV6-5 and TRBJ1-4, with 9 nucleotides matching TRBD1. The CDR3 extends over 15 amino acids. Per germline, CDR1 MNHEY and CDR2 SVGAGI. V was clipped by 5 bases and J by 5 bases; unmatched bases: 6. CDR3 sequence reads: CASSPGQGSNEKLFF. The CDR3 DNA is TGTGCCAGCAGTCCAGGACAGGGGTCGAATGAAAAACTGTTTTTT.

The rearrangement uses TRBV9 and TRBJ1-5, with D possibly being TRBD1 (5 bases). Germline loops: CDR1 SGDLS, CDR2 YYNGEE. The CDR3 loop spans 15 amino acids. The ends were cut back, 3 bases at V and 2 bases at J, with 12 bases in the middle. For the CDR3, the DNA is TGTGCCAGCAGCGAGGGGCACCTTGGCAATCAGCCCCAGCATTTT. The encoded protein is CASSEGHLGNQPQHF.

This clone was seen more than once but under ten times. The rearrangement uses TRBV19 and TRBJ1-2; D not resolved. The CDR3 spans 14 residues. Germline CDR1 reads LNHDA; CDR2 reads SQIVND (reference sequence). The ends were cut back, 5 bases at V and 1 base at J, with 11 bases in the middle. CDR3 region: CASSAPRYNYGYTF. The DNA of the CDR3 is TGTGCCAGTAGTGCGCCTAGGTATAACTATGGCTACACCTTC. The entire variable domain, with the rest obtained from reference TRBV19 and TRBJ1-2, is as follows: DGGITQSPKYLFRKEGQNVTLSCEQNLNHDAMYWYRQDPGQGLRLIYYSQIVNDFQKGDIAEGYSVSREKKESFPLTVTSAQKNPTAFYLCASSAPRYNYGYTFGSGTRLTVV.

This rearrangement joins TRBV3-1 (or the pseudogene TRBV3-2) to TRBJ1-3; no reliable D call. Trimming took 1 base from V and 3 from J, leaving 4 bases between them. The CDR3 is made up of 13 amino acids. Per germline, CDR1 LGHDT and CDR2 YNNKEL (reference sequence). This CDR3 is CASSQASGNTIYF. The CDR3 DNA is TGTGCCAGCAGCCAAGCTAGTGGAAACACCATATATTTT.

This clone was found a few times. The chain has TRBV27 and TRBJ2-2; tentative D call: TRBD2 (5 bases). CDR3 size: 14 residues. The ends were cut back, 7 bases at V and 5 bases at J, with 14 bases in the middle. CDR1 and CDR2 from the germline V gene are MNHEY and SMNVEV (reference sequence). CDR3 sequence reads: CASTGPRGTGELFF. The CDR3 coding sequence is TGTGCCAGCACCGGGCCTAGAGGGACCGGGGAGCTGTTTTTT.

V and J are TRBV19 and TRBJ2-5; 9 bases match TRBD2. CDR1 is LNHDA, CDR2 SQIVND, per germline (reference sequence). This CDR3 spans 15 amino acids. V shed 1 base and J 5 bases; nucleotides not matched to a gene: 5. The CDR3 reads CASSIGLAGYETQYF. The CDR3 coding sequence is TGTGCCAGTAGTATAGGTCTAGCGGGATATGAGACCCAGTACTTC.

This chain links TRBV2 with TRBJ2-1; D might be TRBD1 (7 bases). This CDR3 is built from 15 residues. Germline V gene sequence: CDR1 SNHLY, CDR2 FYNNEI. Trimming left V 8 bases short and J 9 bases short, with 23 bases between. CDR3 region: CASHPRGRDTGEQFF. CDR3 nucleotides: TGTGCCAGCCATCCAAGGGGGCGGGATACGGGTGAGCAGTTCTTC.

The rearrangement links TRBV7-9 to TRBJ2-1; D is possibly TRBD2 (5 bases). V was shortened by 4 bases and J by 8 bases, with 9 bases between the two germline ends. CDR1 is SEHNR, CDR2 FQNEAQ, per germline (reference sequence). The CDR3 contains 12 residues. The CDR3 loop reads CASSSAGDEQFF. In DNA form, the CDR3 reads TGTGCCAGCAGCTCCGCCGGGGATGAGCAGTTCTTC.

The CDR3 region has the DNA TGTGCCAGCAGCCCTCCAAGGACAGGGACATCCGGGGAGCTGTTTTTT. The encoded protein is CASSPPRTGTSGELFF. The V call is TRBV3-1 (or the pseudogene TRBV3-2), the J call TRBJ2-2; TRBD1 agrees at 8 bases. With 4 bases clipped from V and 6 bases from J, the junction kept 10 bases outside the gene matches. Germline assignment: CDR1 LGHDT and CDR2 YNNKEL (reference sequence). The CDR3 is made up of 16 amino acids.

The chain is built from TRBV9 and TRBJ1-5; 9 nucleotides match TRBD1. The germline V gene encodes CDR1 SGDLS and CDR2 YYNGEE. V lost 0 bases to trimming and J lost 5 bases; unmatched junction nucleotides: 15. CDR3 size: 19 residues. The CDR3 DNA is TGTGCCAGCAGCGTAGTTGGGGACAGGGTAGGTTGTTGGTATCAGCCCCAGCATTTT. Protein sequence: CASSVVGDRVGCWYQPQHF. The whole variable domain, filled in from reference TRBV9 and TRBJ1-5, reads DSGVTQTPKHLITATGQRVTLRCSPRSGDLSVYWYQQSLDQGLQFLIQYYNGEERAKGNILERFSAQQFPDLHSELNLSSLELGDSALYFCASSVVGDRVGCWYQPQHFGDGTRLSIL.